Below are 10 T cell receptor beta chains sequenced from a single sample in a study of vaccination and CD4 T cells after COVID-19. For these TCRs, the target antigens are not known. The treatment: roughly nine-day PBMC culture with coronavirus spike peptide pools or control peptides (ViraFEST assay). Cultured CD4+ T-cell DNA underwent Oncomine TCR Beta short-read sequencing. TCRdb re-analysed the PCR reads in MiXCR, keeping a single row per CDR3 protein. Here the sample spans 9,000 to 13,000 distinct CDR3 sequences, 43% being singletons. The sequenced sample consisted of CD4+ T cells from blood, cultured in vitro. These receptors were obtained from a human donor who had recovered from COVID-19.

The CDR3 bases are TGTGCCAGCTCACCCCAGGGGGCAGCCTACGAGCAGTACTTC. Residues: CASSPQGAAYEQYF. This rearrangement joins TRBV18 to TRBJ2-7, with 8 bases identical to TRBD1. The V gene end was trimmed by 3 bases and the J gene end by 2 bases; junction bases not matched to a gene: 3. The CDR3 runs to 14 residues. The germline V gene has CDR1 KGHSH and CDR2 LQKENI.

In its sample, this clonotype was seen a few times. The chain combines TRBV25-1 with TRBJ1-4; 8 bases fit TRBD1. Trimming at V came to 6 bases and at J to 7 bases, leaving 4 bases not matched to a gene. Germline assignment: CDR1 MGHDK and CDR2 SYGVNS. This CDR3 contains 13 residues. This CDR3 is CASRDRVGEKLFF. The CDR3 nucleotides are TGTGCCAGCAGGGACAGGGTGGGTGAAAAACTGTTTTTT.

The J gene is TRBJ1-2, the V gene TRBV10-3, with unresolved D. The CDR3 loop spans 15 amino acids. Per germline, CDR1 ENHRY and CDR2 SYGVKD. Between the trimmed V and J ends, which lost 2 bases and 5 bases, there was a span of 15 bases. DNA for the CDR3: TGTGCCATCAGTGAGGTAGCGGGTTCTGGGTATGGCTACACCTTC. Protein: CAISEVAGSGYGYTF.

This rearrangement joins TRBV7-8 to TRBJ1-1; 7 bases are shared with TRBD1. V lost 5 bases to trimming and J lost 2 bases; unmatched junction nucleotides: 5. Germline V gene sequence: CDR1 SGHVS, CDR2 FQNEAQ. This CDR3 is 14 amino acids long. The CDR3 nucleotides read TGTGCCAGCAGCCTGGGACAGATAAACACTGAAGCTTTCTTT. Protein product: CASSLGQINTEAFF.

This chain uses TRBV6-4 with TRBJ2-1; 15 bases map to TRBD2. CDR1 and CDR2 from the germline V gene are MRHNA and SNTAGT. The CDR3 length is 18 residues. After removal of 5 bases from V and 2 bases from J, the junction contained 7 bases not matched to a gene. CDR3 nucleotides: TGTGCCAGCAGTCGCACTTGGACTAGCGGGGGGGCCTACAATGAGCAGTTCTTC. Translating gives CASSRTWTSGGAYNEQFF.

The chain links TRBV7-9 to TRBJ1-4; 10 nucleotides match TRBD1. Per the germline V gene, CDR1 is SEHNR and CDR2 is FQNEAQ (reference sequence). The CDR3 totals 16 residues. V lost 5 bases to trimming and J lost 8 bases; unmatched junction nucleotides: 11. The CDR3 DNA reads as TGTGCCAGCAGCCAGCAACGGGACAGGGGAAGGGAAAAACTGTTTTTT. This sequence encodes CASSQQRDRGREKLFF.

V and J are TRBV30 and TRBJ1-3; possible D gene TRBD1, 5 bases. Germline V lookup: CDR1 GTSNPN, CDR2 SVGIG (reference sequence). The CDR3 loop spans 14 amino acids. V lost 2 bases to trimming and J lost 4 bases, with 12 bases between them. The DNA of the CDR3 is TGTGCCTGGAGTCAGGGCGGCCAGGGAAACACCATATATTTT. This encodes CAWSQGGQGNTIYF.

This clonotype was seen a few times. The V call is TRBV6-2 or TRBV6-3, the J call TRBJ2-1; possibly TRBD2 for D (7 bases). Trimming pared 8 bases from V and 8 bases from J, leaving 19 bases between. This CDR3 contains 14 residues. Germline CDR1 MNHEY, CDR2 SVGEGT. CDR3 residues: CASFEGGGADEQFF. The CDR3 DNA reads TGTGCCAGCTTCGAGGGTGGGGGGGCCGATGAGCAGTTCTTC.

This chain links TRBV14 with TRBJ1-1, with D perhaps matching TRBD1 (5 bases). This CDR3 region has 15 residues. Deletions cut 6 bases from V and 5 bases from J, with 19 bases between. Germline values: CDR1 SGHDN, CDR2 FVKESK. The CDR3 region is CASSRIAGGKTEAFF. Here the CDR3 DNA reads TGTGCCAGCAGTCGAATTGCGGGGGGAAAAACTGAAGCTTTCTTT.

CDR3 coding DNA: TGTGCCAGCAGCTCGCCTAACAGGGCGCCCCCCTATAATTCACCCCTCCACTTT. It encodes CASSSPNRAPPYNSPLHF. The V and J genes are TRBV11-2 and TRBJ1-6; possible D gene TRBD1, 6 bases. With 4 bases removed from V and 2 bases from J, the gap between germline ends came to 18 bases. Germline loops: CDR1 SGHAT, CDR2 FQNNGV. This CDR3 is built from 18 residues.